This TCR beta chain was captured in a study of Ad26.COV2.S vaccination and SARS-CoV-2 variants. This table comes from immunoSEQ multiplex PCR, and its TCRdb copy is limited to in-frame clones, with some not included. The sample holds approximately 450,000 clones; 80% to 95% are singletons and the top ten take 10% to 15%. Noted treatment: roughly 20 received Ad26.COV2.S at low or high dose, single or two shots; about 5 received placebo; per-sample allocation not given. Each sample was drawn 63 days after the first injection (of vaccine or placebo). It was Wuhan-strain SARS-CoV-2 spike that the Ad26 vaccine vector expressed. Worth noting for this clone: Its matching antigen is unknown.

V was pared by 5 bases and J by 2 bases, with 2 bases of the junction left unmatched. CDR1 MNHEY and CDR2 SMNVEV come from the germline V gene (reference sequence). The CDR3 is 15 residues long. Regarding the study as a whole: Marked by substantial breadth, spike-specific CD8+ and CD4+ T cell responses were reportedly seen after vaccination. The placebo group had lower spike-specific TCR breadth than the vaccine recipients did.

This chain joins TRBV27 and TRBJ2-6; 8 bases align to TRBD1. The receptor comes from a person between 18 and 65 years old who received the Ad26.COV2.S COVID-19 vaccine or a placebo. This specimen was peripheral blood, taken in a trial of Ad26.COV2.S vaccine versus placebo. CDR3 amino acids: CASSETGAGANVLTF. The CDR3 DNA sequence: TGTGCCAGCAGTGAGACAGGGGCTGGGGCCAACGTCCTGACTTTC.